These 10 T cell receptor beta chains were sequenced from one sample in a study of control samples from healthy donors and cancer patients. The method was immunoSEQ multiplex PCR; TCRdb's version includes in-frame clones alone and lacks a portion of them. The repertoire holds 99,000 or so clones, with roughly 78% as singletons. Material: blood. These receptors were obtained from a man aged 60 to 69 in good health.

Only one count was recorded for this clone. The CDR3 spells CAWTRALGSDTQYF. The DNA of the CDR3 is TGTGCCTGGACTAGGGCTCTGGGATCAGATACGCAGTATTTT. The J gene is TRBJ2-3, the V gene TRBV30; D not certain. The CDR3 length is 14 residues. Per germline, CDR1 GTSNPN and CDR2 SVGIG (reference sequence). Trimming stripped 4 bases from V and 4 bases from J, with 15 bases between.

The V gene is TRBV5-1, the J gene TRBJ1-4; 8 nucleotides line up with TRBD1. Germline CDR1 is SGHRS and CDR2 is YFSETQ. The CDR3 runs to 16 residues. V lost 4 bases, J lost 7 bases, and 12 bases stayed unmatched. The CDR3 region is CASSAGGQGSFEKLFF. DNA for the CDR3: TGCGCCAGCAGCGCGGGAGGACAGGGTTCGTTTGAAAAACTGTTTTTT. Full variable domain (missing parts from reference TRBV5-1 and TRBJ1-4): KAGVTQTPRYLIKTRGQQVTLSCSPISGHRSVSWYQQTPGQGLQFLFEYFSETQRNKGNFPGRFSGRQFSNSRSEMNVSTLELGDSALYLCASSAGGQGSFEKLFFGSGTQLSVL.

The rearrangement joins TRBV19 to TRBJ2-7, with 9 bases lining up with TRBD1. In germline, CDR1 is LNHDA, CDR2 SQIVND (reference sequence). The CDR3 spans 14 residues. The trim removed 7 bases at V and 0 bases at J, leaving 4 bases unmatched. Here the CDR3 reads CASTPGQGSYEQYF. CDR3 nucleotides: TGTGCCAGTACCCCGGGACAGGGCTCCTACGAGCAGTACTTC. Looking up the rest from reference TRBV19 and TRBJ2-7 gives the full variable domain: DGGITQSPKYLFRKEGQNVTLSCEQNLNHDAMYWYRQDPGQGLRLIYYSQIVNDFQKGDIAEGYSVSREKKESFPLTVTSAQKNPTAFYLCASTPGQGSYEQYFGPGTRLTVT.

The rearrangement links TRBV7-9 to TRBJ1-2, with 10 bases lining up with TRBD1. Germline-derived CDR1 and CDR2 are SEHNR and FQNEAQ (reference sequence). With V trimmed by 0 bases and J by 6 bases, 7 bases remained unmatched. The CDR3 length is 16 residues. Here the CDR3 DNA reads TGTGCCAGCAGCTTAGCGTACCCCGGGACAGGGGATGGCTACACCTTC. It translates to CASSLAYPGTGDGYTF. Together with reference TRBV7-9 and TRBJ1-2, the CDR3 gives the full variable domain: DTGVSQNPRHKITKRGQNVTFRCDPISEHNRLYWYRQTLGQGPEFLTYFQNEAQLEKSRLLSDRFSAERPKGSFSTLEIQRTEQGDSAMYLCASSLAYPGTGDGYTFGSGTRLTVV.

The CDR3 DNA reads as TGTGCCAGCTCCTTTAGCAGCGGACTCCGCTACGAGCAGTACTTC. Protein sequence: CASSFSSGLRYEQYF. The chain employs TRBV11-2 and TRBJ2-7; TRBD2 is a possible D gene (5 bases). There are 15 residues in the CDR3. CDR1 is SGHAT and CDR2 is FQNNGV in the germline V gene. V gave up 8 bases and J gave up 3 bases, with 20 bases separating them.

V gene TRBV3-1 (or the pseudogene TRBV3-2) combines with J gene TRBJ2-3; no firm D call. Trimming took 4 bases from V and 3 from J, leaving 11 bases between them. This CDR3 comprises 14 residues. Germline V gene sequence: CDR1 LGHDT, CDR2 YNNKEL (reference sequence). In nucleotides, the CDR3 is TGTGCCAGCAGCCTTGGTATGGCAACAGATACGCAGTATTTT. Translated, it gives CASSLGMATDTQYF.

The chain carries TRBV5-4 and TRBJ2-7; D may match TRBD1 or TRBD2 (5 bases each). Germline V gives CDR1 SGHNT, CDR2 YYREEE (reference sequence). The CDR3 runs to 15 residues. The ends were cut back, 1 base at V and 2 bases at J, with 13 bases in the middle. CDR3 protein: CASSLPGRGAYEQYF. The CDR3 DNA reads TGTGCCAGCAGCTTGCCTGGGAGAGGGGCCTACGAGCAGTACTTC. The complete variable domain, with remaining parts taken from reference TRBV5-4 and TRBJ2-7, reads ETGVTQSPTHLIKTRGQQVTLRCSSQSGHNTVSWYQQALGQGPQFIFQYYREEENGRGNFPPRFSGLQFPNYSSELNVNALELDDSALYLCASSLPGRGAYEQYFGPGTRLTVT.

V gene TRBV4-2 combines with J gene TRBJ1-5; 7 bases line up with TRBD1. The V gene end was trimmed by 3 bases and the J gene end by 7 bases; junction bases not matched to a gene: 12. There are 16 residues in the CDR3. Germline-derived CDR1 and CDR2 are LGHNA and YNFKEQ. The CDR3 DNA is TGTGCCAGCAGCCAGCAATTAAGCAGGGGGACGCAGCCCCAGCATTTT. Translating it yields CASSQQLSRGTQPQHF.

CDR3 nucleotide sequence: TGTGCCAGCAGCCGACAGGGAACGACTGGAAACACCATATATTTT. Its translation is CASSRQGTTGNTIYF. The chain employs TRBV2 and TRBJ1-3; 7 bases align to TRBD1. CDR1 is SNHLY, CDR2 FYNNEI, per germline. The V segment lost 6 bases and the J segment 2 bases; nucleotides outside the gene matches: 7. The CDR3 has 15 residues.

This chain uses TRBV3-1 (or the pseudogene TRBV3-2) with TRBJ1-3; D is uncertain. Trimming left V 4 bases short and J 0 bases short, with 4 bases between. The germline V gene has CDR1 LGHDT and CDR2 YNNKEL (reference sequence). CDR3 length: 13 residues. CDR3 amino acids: CASSRASGNTIYF. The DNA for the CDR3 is TGTGCCAGCAGCCGGGCCTCTGGAAACACCATATATTTT.